This is a list of T cell receptor beta chains from one sample in a study of cytomegalovirus exposure and HLA in healthy donors. The table came from immunoSEQ multiplex PCR; TCRdb's copy has only in-frame clones and leaves some out. This table has 200,000 to 250,000 clones, just under 85% appearing once. Material for sequencing was PBMCs. All receptors derive from a woman between 40 and 50 years old in good health and CMV-seronegative. Each CDR3 is given with its conserved first and last residue. The D gene is left open where the match is weak. Clone size is stated in some rows and not others, as once, few, many or a class when expanded.

TRBJ1-1	TRBD1	.	TRBV6-1	TGTGCCACCGGGACAGGGGGGACTGAAGCTTTCTTT	CATGTGGTEAFF
TRBJ2-5	TRBD2	.	TRBV7-9	TGTGCCTTTAGCGGACTAGGCGGGGGGCCAGACGAGACCCAGTACTTC	CAFSGLGGGPDETQYF
TRBJ2-7	TRBD1	.	TRBV28	TGTGCCACCCATACCGGGGACAGCTTTGGCGAGCAGTACTTC	CATHTGDSFGEQYF
TRBJ2-7	TRBD2	.	TRBV30	TGTGCCTGGGGCCAGACGACTAGCGGGGTCGGCGAGCAGTACTTC	CAWGQTTSGVGEQYF
TRBJ1-2	.	.	TRBV28	TGTGCCAGCAGTGCACAGGGAGCCGAGGCTAACTATGGCTACACCTTC	CASSAQGAEANYGYTF
TRBJ1-6	.	.	TRBV6-1	TGTGCCAGCAGTGAAACCCATGGGGCAGGAACCTATTCACCCCTCCACTTT	CASSETHGAGTYSPLHF
TRBJ1-1	.	.	TRBV2	TGTGCCAGCAGTGAATTTGAGGGTACTGAAGCTTTCTTT	CASSEFEGTEAFF
TRBJ2-1	.	.	TRBV29-1	TGCAGCGTTCAACGAACGCCGGACAATGAGCAGTTCTTC	CSVQRTPDNEQFF
TRBJ1-2	.	.	TRBV10-3	TGTGCCATCAGTGATAGTAACAACTATGGCTACACCTTC	CAISDSNNYGYTF
TRBJ1-3	.	.	TRBV5-1	TGCGCCAGCAGCCCTGAGTCCGGAAACACCATATATTTT	CASSPESGNTIYF
TRBJ1-1	TRBD1	.	TRBV10-3	TGTGCCATCAAGTCTGGGACAGGGGCCGTCTCCGACACTGAAGCTTTCTTT	CAIKSGTGAVSDTEAFF
TRBJ2-4	TRBD2	.	TRBV19	TGTGCCAGTAGTACTTACGGGGGGGCGGCCAAAAACATTCAGTACTTC	CASSTYGGAAKNIQYF
TRBJ1-4	.	few	TRBV4-3	TGCGCCAGCAGCCAAGGAGGACGGGGCAGGGGTGAAAAACTGTTTTTT	CASSQGGRGRGEKLFF
TRBJ2-5	TRBD2	.	TRBV7-6	TGTGCCAGCAGCTTAGAAGCGGGGGGGATCCAAGAGACCCAGTACTTC	CASSLEAGGIQETQYF
TRBJ1-2	.	once	TRBV19	TGTGCCAGTAGTACCCCTCCATCGGGTGTCGCCCATGGCTACACCTTC	CASSTPPSGVAHGYTF
TRBJ1-1	.	.	TRBV7-9	TGTGCCAGCAGTATCCCCCAGGGCCTCATGAACACTGAAGCTTTCTTT	CASSIPQGLMNTEAFF
TRBJ2-5	TRBD2	.	TRBV2	TGTGCCAGCATCGGGGAGGGGGAGACCCAGTACTTC	CASIGEGETQYF
TRBJ1-5	.	.	TRBV28	TGTGCCAGCAGTGAGTATAGCAATCAGCCCCAGCATTTT	CASSEYSNQPQHF
TRBJ2-7	.	.	TRBV2	TGTGCCAGCAGTGGGCGGAGTTCCTACGAGCAGTACTTC	CASSGRSSYEQYF
TRBJ2-1	TRBD2	.	TRBV7-9	TGTGCCAGCATCCCCAGCGGGGGTTGGAACAATGAGCAGTTCTTC	CASIPSGGWNNEQFF
TRBJ2-7	TRBD2	.	TRBV27	TGTGCCAGCAGTTTGGGCGGGGGATACGAGCAGTACTTC	CASSLGGGYEQYF
TRBJ1-1	TRBD1	.	TRBV6-6	TGTGCCAGCAGTGCCACCGGGACAGGGGGGACTGAAGCTTTCTTT	CASSATGTGGTEAFF
TRBJ2-7	TRBD2	.	TRBV7-3	TGTGCCAGCAGCTTAACTGGCGGGGGGGCAGGCGAGCAGTACTTC	CASSLTGGGAGEQYF
TRBJ2-2	TRBD1	.	TRBV30	TGTGCCTGGAGTCGGGACAGGGGAAACACCGGGGAGCTGTTTTTT	CAWSRDRGNTGELFF
TRBJ2-2	.	.	TRBV5-4	TGTGCCAGCACCCCTGGAACGCGGGGAGGCGGGGAGCTGTTTTTT	CASTPGTRGGGELFF
TRBJ2-5	TRBD2	.	TRBV7-3	TGTGCCAGCAGCTTAGGCCCTAGCGGGGGGCTGGGGGAGACCCAGTACTTC	CASSLGPSGGLGETQYF
TRBJ2-3	TRBD2	.	TRBV5-6	TGTGCCAGCAGCCAAAAGCGGGAGGTAGATACGCAGTATTTT	CASSQKREVDTQYF
TRBJ2-1	TRBD2	.	TRBV27	TGTGCCAGCAGTTTACTAGCGGGCGTCAATGAGCAGTTCTTC	CASSLLAGVNEQFF
TRBJ1-1	TRBD1	.	TRBV5-1	TGCGCCAGCAGCGCCAACAGGGGATCTATGAACACTGAAGCTTTCTTT	CASSANRGSMNTEAFF
TRBJ1-2	.	.	TRBV25-1	TGCGCCAGCAGTGAATCGGCCACAGGTTCCCTTGGCTACACCTTC	CASSESATGSLGYTF
TRBJ2-7	TRBD2	.	TRBV13	TGTGCCAGCAGCCAAGGACTAGCGGGGGGCTACGAGCAGTACTTC	CASSQGLAGGYEQYF
TRBJ2-1	TRBD2	few	TRBV4-2	TGTGCCAGCAGCCAAGTTAGTGGCGGGGGGAACAATGAGCAGTTCTTC	CASSQVSGGGNNEQFF
TRBJ2-1	TRBD2	.	TRBV2	TGTGCCAGCAGTGAAGTGGGGGGGGGATACAATGAGCAGTTCTTC	CASSEVGGGYNEQFF
TRBJ1-5	.	.	TRBV5-6	TGTGCCAGCAGTCAAACCACAGGGTCGGGCAATCAGCCCCAGCATTTT	CASSQTTGSGNQPQHF
TRBJ2-7	.	once	TRBV7-8	TGTGCCAGCAGCTTAGGCAACAGGATTACCTACGAGCAGTACTTC	CASSLGNRITYEQYF
TRBJ1-1	.	.	TRBV7-9	TGTGCCAGCAGCTTAGGACAGATGAACACTGAAGCTTTCTTT	CASSLGQMNTEAFF
TRBJ2-1	.	.	TRBV7-7	TGTGCTAGCAGCTTAGGGCCAGCGGAGACGCCCGGTGAGCAGTTCTTC	CASSLGPAETPGEQFF
TRBJ2-7	.	.	TRBV15	TGTGCCACCAGCAGAGACAGGTCTTACGAGCAGTACTTC	CATSRDRSYEQYF
TRBJ1-4	.	.	TRBV29-1	TGCAGCGTTGCACAGGCGGGGGAAAAACTGTTTTTT	CSVAQAGEKLFF
TRBJ2-1	TRBD1	.	TRBV7-3	TGTGCCAGCAGCCGGGACAGGATTATGAATGAGCAGTTCTTC	CASSRDRIMNEQFF
TRBJ2-5	TRBD2	.	TRBV5-1	TGCGCCAGCAGCTTGATACTAGCGGGGGGTCAAGAGACCCAGTACTTC	CASSLILAGGQETQYF
TRBJ2-3	.	.	TRBV7-9	TGTGCCAGCAGCTTTATGACAGCTACAGATACGCAGTATTTT	CASSFMTATDTQYF
TRBJ2-7	TRBD2	.	TRBV4-1	TGCGCCAGCAGCCACCTCGGACTAGCGGGGGCCGGGTACGAGCAGTACTTC	CASSHLGLAGAGYEQYF
TRBJ1-1	.	.	TRBV7-2	TGTGCCAGCAGCTTGACAGCTCAGACTGAAGCTTTCTTT	CASSLTAQTEAFF
TRBJ2-7	.	.	TRBV2	TGTGCCAGCAGTAAAACAGGGTACGAGCAGTACTTC	CASSKTGYEQYF
TRBJ1-1	.	.	TRBV28	TGTGCCAGCAGTACCGGGAACACTGAAGCTTTCTTT	CASSTGNTEAFF
TRBJ1-5	.	.	TRBV19	TGTGCCAGTACTCAAAACACAGGGACAAATCAGCCCCAGCATTTT	CASTQNTGTNQPQHF
TRBJ1-5	.	.	TRBV5-4	TGTGCCAGCAGCTTATCTGGCTCAAATCAGCCCCAGCATTTT	CASSLSGSNQPQHF
TRBJ1-4	.	.	TRBV27	TGTGCCAGCAGTCCGGCGGGACTAACTAATGAAAAACTGTTTTTT	CASSPAGLTNEKLFF
TRBJ2-3	.	once	TRBV9	TGTGCCAGCAGCGGGACAGTTAGCACAGATACGCAGTATTTT	CASSGTVSTDTQYF
TRBJ2-3	TRBD1	.	TRBV19	TGTGCCAGTAGTATAGAGGGGACAGCGACAGATACGCAGTATTTT	CASSIEGTATDTQYF
TRBJ1-2	TRBD1	.	TRBV27	TGTGCCAGCAGTCCAGGGGGGACAGGCGCCCCTGATGGCTACACCTTC	CASSPGGTGAPDGYTF
TRBJ2-7	TRBD2	.	TRBV7-3	TGTGCCAGCAGCTTAACAGCGGGGAGATCCTACGAGCAGTACTTC	CASSLTAGRSYEQYF
TRBJ1-3	TRBD1	.	TRBV19	TGTGCCAGTAGTAAGCCCGGGACAGGTTTCCGCCGTTCTGGAAACACCATATATTTT	CASSKPGTGFRRSGNTIYF
TRBJ1-1	.	.	TRBV7-9	TGTGCCAGCAGCCCCCCGGGAGGGCCAGGAACTGAAGCTTTCTTT	CASSPPGGPGTEAFF
TRBJ2-1	TRBD2	.	TRBV18	TGTGCCAGCTCACCCGGGACCGGGACTAGCGGGCAATCCTACAATGAGCAGTTCTTC	CASSPGTGTSGQSYNEQFF
TRBJ2-7	.	.	TRBV6-6	TGTGCCAGCTCCTCTCTCAGGGGTTACGAGCAGTACTTC	CASSSLRGYEQYF